This entry lists 8 T cell receptor beta chains sequenced from one sample in a study of blood T cell repertoires in COVID-19 (dated by TCRdb to the early 2020s). The library came from the immunoSEQ multiplex PCR assay. The table comes from immuneACCESS by way of TCRdb, which keeps in-frame sequences with V and J called. Part of the clones is missing from these tables; in studies checked, under half for an unresolved V gene and the rest for unknown reasons. In all, the sample holds some 74,000 clones, and roughly 80% of those were seen once. The leading ten clones occupy approximately 5.1% of the sample. The specimen sequenced was peripheral blood. These TCRs come from a woman of 80 years or more with active or convalescent COVID-19.

The V call is TRBV11-2, the J call TRBJ1-6; 7 bases map to TRBD1. Germline CDR1 SGHAT, CDR2 FQNNGV. The CDR3 has 14 residues. J was trimmed by 6 bases and V by 5 bases; bases with no gene match: 4. CDR3 nucleotide sequence: TGTGCCAGCAGCCCAGGGACAGTTAATTCACCCCTCCACTTT. Residues: CASSPGTVNSPLHF.

The gene calls are TRBV19 and TRBJ1-2, with 7 bases identical to TRBD1. CDR3 length: 15 residues. J lost 2 bases, V lost 6 bases, and 9 bases had no gene match. Germline V gene lookup returns CDR1 LNHDA and CDR2 SQIVND (reference sequence). The CDR3 sequence: CASSPGQNVNYGYTF. The DNA for the CDR3 is TGTGCCAGTAGCCCGGGACAGAATGTCAACTATGGCTACACCTTC.

V is TRBV7-9 and J is TRBJ2-7, with D perhaps matching TRBD2 (5 bases). Germline-derived CDR1 and CDR2 are SEHNR and FQNEAQ (reference sequence). The CDR3 is made up of 19 amino acids. V gave up 0 bases and J gave up 0 bases, with 21 bases separating them. CDR3 amino acids: CASSLALGGSRKSSYEQYF. CDR3 DNA sequence: TGTGCCAGCAGCTTAGCTCTGGGTGGGAGTAGAAAAAGCTCCTACGAGCAGTACTTC. The full variable domain, in which reference TRBV7-9 and TRBJ2-7 provide the parts outside the CDR3, is DTGVSQNPRHKITKRGQNVTFRCDPISEHNRLYWYRQTLGQGPEFLTYFQNEAQLEKSRLLSDRFSAERPKGSFSTLEIQRTEQGDSAMYLCASSLALGGSRKSSYEQYFGPGTRLTVT.

The chain combines TRBV19 with TRBJ2-3, with 12 bases lining up with TRBD2. Trimming removed 2 bases from V and 5 bases from J; junction bases left unmatched: 5. CDR1 and CDR2 from the germline V gene are LNHDA and SQIVND (reference sequence). This CDR3 region has 16 residues. The CDR3 here is CASSIKTSGRRDTQYF. As DNA, the CDR3 is TGTGCCAGTAGTATAAAGACTAGCGGGAGAAGAGATACGCAGTATTTT.

V and J are TRBV4-2 and TRBJ2-2; maybe TRBD2 (5 bases). Trimming shortened V by 2 bases and J by 5 bases, and 6 bases separated the two germline ends. The CDR3 is 13 amino acids. Per the germline V gene, CDR1 is LGHNA and CDR2 is YNFKEQ. The CDR3 DNA reads TGTGCCAGCAGCCAAACTAGTACCGGGGAGCTGTTTTTT. Translated, it gives CASSQTSTGELFF.

The genes are TRBV19 and TRBJ2-2, with 11 positions matching TRBD1. The CDR3 is made up of 17 amino acids. Germline loops: CDR1 LNHDA, CDR2 SQIVND (reference sequence). The junction had 5 bases not matched to a gene; V was cut back by 3 bases and J by 2 bases. The CDR3 DNA follows: TGTGCCAGTAGTATGGGGACAGGGGGAGGTAACACCGGGGAGCTGTTTTTT. This translates into CASSMGTGGGNTGELFF.

In nucleotides, the CDR3 is TGTGCCACCATAAAGACACGGAAGACCTATAGCAATCAGCCCCAGCATTTT. Protein sequence: CATIKTRKTYSNQPQHF. This chain connects TRBV24-1 to TRBJ1-5, with D uncertain. This CDR3 spans 17 amino acids. Germline CDR1 is KGHDR and CDR2 is SFDVKD. The V and J ends lost 8 bases and 0 bases respectively, with 19 bases between them.

The chain combines TRBV5-5 with TRBJ2-7; 7 nucleotides line up with TRBD1. V shed 1 base, J shed 13 bases, and the junction held 8 bases outside the gene matches. The germline CDR1 and CDR2 sequences are SGHKS and YYEKEE (reference sequence). This CDR3 region has 12 residues. The CDR3 loop is CASSLPQGQRYF. In DNA form, the CDR3 reads TGTGCCAGCAGCTTGCCCCAGGGACAGCGATACTTC.